This T cell receptor (beta chain) originates from a study of neoadjuvant anti-PD-1 for oral cavity cancer. About the study: Patients without progression got a fourth dose around day 43.

Overall study findings and caveats: Non-responders to neoadjuvant nivolumab had significantly more clonal PBMC T cells than responders.

With 2 bases removed from V and 2 bases from J, the gap between germline ends came to 9 bases. Looked up from germline, CDR1 is GTSNPN and CDR2 is SVGIG (reference sequence). CDR3 size: 13 residues. A note on this clone: The antigen is undetermined.

The assay was immunoSEQ multiplex PCR, and TCRdb's table has in-frame clones only and misses some. Among about 61,000 clones listed, approximately 79% were seen once. Sequencing used PBMCs, obtained before nivolumab (anti-PD-1) treatment. The chain uses TRBV30 and TRBJ1-1; D is unresolved. The clonotype comes from a person between 35 and 79 years old with oral cavity squamous cell carcinoma. The DNA of the CDR3 is TGTGCCTGGAGTCTAGGGAGAAACACTGAAGCTTTCTTT. The encoded protein is CAWSLGRNTEAFF.